This T cell receptor (beta chain) was found in a study of blood T cell repertoires in COVID-19. Study at large: Researchers got acute and convalescent COVID-19 samples from the United States, Italy and Spain. The analysed material was cDNA or gDNA that came from T cells, B-cell-depleted T cells, or PBMCs.

This clone was detected only a few times. The CDR3 loop spans 14 amino acids. CDR1 is SEHNR, CDR2 FQNEAQ, per germline (reference sequence). Trimming at V came to 2 bases and at J to 7 bases, leaving 6 bases not matched to a gene. Per the study methods: Cell counts per sample came from amplifying reference gene primers. TCRdb keeps only in-frame clones here, not all; method: immunoSEQ multiplex PCR. V and J calls and clone size follow that table, whereas D and trimming were derived from the DNA. The sample contains 65,000 or so clones, roughly four fifths of which appear only once. The chain combines TRBV7-9 with TRBJ2-5; 8 nucleotides agree with TRBD2. The TCR was taken from a man at least 80 years old with acute or convalescent COVID-19. The sequencing sample was made of peripheral blood. The CDR3 nucleotides are TGTGCCAGCAGCTTATCCGGGGGGGAGGTGACCCAGTACTTC. This encodes CASSLSGGEVTQYF.